A selection of T cell receptor beta chains follows, all from one sample in a study of spatial heterogeneity in lung cancer. TCRdb fed the 5' RACE reads into MiXCR, producing one record per CDR3 protein. The profile covers about 9,800 distinct CDR3 sequences, with 6% to 7% appearing a single time and around 10% taken by the ten largest. Here the sequenced sample was lung tumor tissue, taken at surgery. The receptors come from a male donor with early-stage non-small cell lung cancer. CDR3s include the opening cysteine and the closing phenylalanine or tryptophan. The order of the fields is clone size, V gene, D gene, J gene, CDR3 DNA, CDR3 protein. A D gene is named only where the DNA matches it firmly. Size is omitted from some rows. Given values are once, few, many or a class for expanded clones.

size: NA; V: TRBV9; D: NA; J: TRBJ2-6; DNA: TGTGCCAGCAGCGTAGACCTGAGAGGGACTGGGGCCAACGTCCTGACTTTC; CDR3: CASSVDLRGTGANVLTF
size: many; V: TRBV4-1; D: NA; J: TRBJ2-3; DNA: TGCGCCAGCAGCCAAGCCGGGGGCAGCACAGATACGCAGTATTTT; CDR3: CASSQAGGSTDTQYF
size: many; V: TRBV27; D: TRBD1; J: TRBJ2-7; DNA: TGTGCCAGCAGTCCGGGACAGGGCGGTGAGGAGCAGTACTTC; CDR3: CASSPGQGGEEQYF
size: many; V: TRBV13; D: NA; J: TRBJ1-1; DNA: TGTGCCAGCAGCTTAGAACAGACAGTGCTGAACACTGAAGCTTTCTTT; CDR3: CASSLEQTVLNTEAFF
size: many; V: TRBV29-1; D: NA; J: TRBJ1-5; DNA: TGCAGCGTTGAGGCAGGTTTCAATCAGCCCCAGCATTTT; CDR3: CSVEAGFNQPQHF
size: medium-sized; V: TRBV10-3; D: NA; J: TRBJ2-2; DNA: TGTGCCGCCGGCAATGTCCCCGGGGGCACCGGGGAGCTGTTTTTT; CDR3: CAAGNVPGGTGELFF
size: many; V: TRBV6-1; D: NA; J: TRBJ1-2; DNA: TGTGCCAGCATTTGGCGATATGGCTACACCTTC; CDR3: CASIWRYGYTF
size: many; V: TRBV3-1; D: TRBD2; J: TRBJ2-5; DNA: TGTGCCAGCAGCCAATCAGGACTAGCGGGGGGGCCCCAAGAGACCCAGTACTTC; CDR3: CASSQSGLAGGPQETQYF
size: many; V: TRBV28; D: NA; J: TRBJ1-5; DNA: TGTGCCAGCAGTCTCTGGGCGCGTATCAATCAGCCCCAGCATTTT; CDR3: CASSLWARINQPQHF
size: many; V: TRBV19; D: NA; J: TRBJ1-5; DNA: TGTGCCAGTAGTTGGACAATCAATCAGCCCCAGCATTTT; CDR3: CASSWTINQPQHF
size: medium-sized; V: TRBV7-3; D: NA; J: TRBJ1-1; DNA: TGTGCCAGCAGCTTAAATTCTAGGGGAGAAGCTTTCTTT; CDR3: CASSLNSRGEAFF
size: many; V: TRBV20-1; D: NA; J: TRBJ2-3; DNA: TGCAGTGCCTTACCCTGGCGGTGGGGGAGCACAGATACGCAGTATTTT; CDR3: CSALPWRWGSTDTQYF
size: medium-sized; V: TRBV5-1; D: NA; J: TRBJ1-4; DNA: TGCGCCAGCAGCTGGGGATACAGCGAAGAAAAACTGTTTTTT; CDR3: CASSWGYSEEKLFF
size: NA; V: TRBV11-2; D: TRBD2; J: TRBJ2-1; DNA: TGTGCCAGCAGCTTTCTAGCGGGAGATGAGCAGTTCTTC; CDR3: CASSFLAGDEQFF
size: many; V: TRBV15; D: TRBD2; J: TRBJ2-1; DNA: TGTGCCACCAGCAGAGGCCGACTAGCGGGCCGAGCCGATGAGCAGTTCTTC; CDR3: CATSRGRLAGRADEQFF
size: many; V: TRBV11-2; D: TRBD1; J: TRBJ2-6; DNA: TGTGCCAGCAGCTTATTTAAGAGCCAGGGGGCTGCCGGGGCCAACGTCCTGACTTTC; CDR3: CASSLFKSQGAAGANVLTF
size: many; V: TRBV10-3; D: NA; J: TRBJ2-1; DNA: TGTGCCATCAGTGAAGGGCTTGGGGGGTTCTTC; CDR3: CAISEGLGGFF
size: many; V: TRBV5-1; D: NA; J: TRBJ2-1; DNA: TGCGCCAGCAGCTTGGCGTCGGGCTCCTACAATGAGCAGTTCTTC; CDR3: CASSLASGSYNEQFF
size: medium-sized; V: TRBV18; D: NA; J: TRBJ1-1; DNA: TGTGCCAGCTCACCACCGCCACGAATTTCGGGAACTGAAGCTTTCTTT; CDR3: CASSPPPRISGTEAFF
size: many; V: TRBV18; D: NA; J: TRBJ1-5; DNA: TGTGCCAGCTCCGGGACGGCTAGCAATCAGCCCCAGCATTTT; CDR3: CASSGTASNQPQHF
size: medium-sized; V: TRBV19; D: NA; J: TRBJ2-2; DNA: TGTGCCAGTAGTATAAGTGTGTACGGGGAGCTGTTTTTT; CDR3: CASSISVYGELFF